This T cell receptor (beta chain) originates from a study of chemoradiotherapy in HPV16-positive cancers. Whole-study findings and limits: Candidate HPV-specific clones and E7-related TCR motifs grew in tumor during treatment. The functional HPV-specific definition rests on just two HPV16-positive patients. Better recurrence-free survival went with HPV-responsive T-cell expansion in HPV16-positive patients.

TCRdb keeps only in-frame clones here, not all; method: immunoSEQ multiplex PCR. The sample holds under 50,000 clones; around 76% are singletons and the top ten take about 5.5%. Repeated repertoire sampling spanned the course of chemoradiotherapy. On this clone itself: Its matching antigen is unknown.

The source material was blood, sampled from a patient who underwent chemoradiotherapy. The receptor's source is a human donor with HPV-associated anogenital cancer.

The CDR3 DNA is TGTGCCAGCAGCTTAGATTTATCTGAATTCAATGAGCAGTTCTTC. Translated, it gives CASSLDLSEFNEQFF. This chain joins TRBV11-2 and TRBJ2-1; unclear D gene. The CDR3 covers 15 residues. Trimming removed 0 bases from V and 6 bases from J, with 12 bases in between. The germline V gene encodes CDR1 SGHAT and CDR2 FQNNGV. The variable domain in full, with the rest retrieved from reference TRBV11-2 and TRBJ2-1, is EAGVAQSPRYKIIEKRQSVAFWCNPISGHATLYWYQQILGQGPKLLIQFQNNGVVDDSQLPKDRFSAERLKGVDSTLKIQPAKLEDSAVYLCASSLDLSEFNEQFFGPGTRLTVL.